Here is one T cell receptor (beta chain) with its context. Its antigen is currently not known. Base qualities were left out, and no much larger clone turns up one base away. Libraries were constructed by 5' RACE. Sequencing instrument: Illumina HiSeq 2500. The second PCR ran for about 6 to 12 cycles and used a J-beta primer mix along with a sample-barcoded 5' primer. A template-switch 5' adaptor carrying 12 random nucleotides introduced a unique molecular identifier onto each TCR beta cDNA molecule. Each sample yielded at least 2.5 million CDR3-containing paired-end reads. The Mint cDNA synthesis kit, primed by a TRBC-specific oligonucleotide, was used to synthesize first-strand cDNA from all RNA. All cDNA was treated with uracil-DNA glycosylase and then went through a first 18-cycle PCR with the universal primers M1SS and BC2_uni_R. On the authors' methods: For normalization, 1 million high-quality reads were randomly selected from each sample, with every read carrying a distinct molecular identifier. Instead of being binned into consensus sequences, reads with shared molecular identifiers were discarded. MiTCR, run with a Q25 quality threshold and the strictest error-elimination algorithm, handled CDR3 identification, clonotype clustering and error correction. Lower-bound total TCR beta diversity was estimated with a nonparametric unseen species model using Euler transformation. The public reads were reanalyzed by TCRdb: fastp trimming at Q25, MiXCR alignment, in-frame beta chains only. All rows with the same CDR3 protein become a single entry with the most common DNA and genes. TCRdb, not the authors, supplied the V and J calls. The table for this sample lists about 1.5 million distinct CDR3 sequences; 42% of them were counted only once. The ten largest clones represent over 3.5% of the sample.

V is shortened by 5 bases, J by 0 bases, and the region joining them spans 14 bases. In the germline V gene, CDR1 corresponds to SGHNT and CDR2 to YENEEA. The CDR3 spans 16 residues, from the cysteine through the phenylalanine. Solely the CDR3 DNA is kept, with 48 bases framed from the first base. This sample was included in a study of blood T cells in healthy people across ages (dated by TCRdb to between 2014 and 2017). Broadly, across the study: In model experiments, roughly one uniquely barcoded TCR beta cDNA molecule per two T cells was captured by template switching. Donors were grouped into four age groups: young (average 16 years), middle-aged (39), aged (around 60) and long-lived (around 80). Two additional independent replicas of 1 million unique cDNA reads from the same blood draw were analyzed for two donors (one aged 18 to 29 and one aged 80 or older). To track age-related changes in TCR beta repertoire diversity, the study relied on deep sequencing normalized with unique cDNA molecular identifiers. To avoid experimental bias, donors of different ages were spread randomly across the sequencing lanes.

General conclusions and limits of the study: Since profiling was done on bulk unsorted PBMCs, naive and antigen-experienced compartments could not be conclusively compared. Observed TCR beta diversity correlated strongly with the percentage of naive T cells measured by flow cytometry. The long-lived group showed more naive CD4+ T cells, fewer expanded clones and increased TCR diversity than the aged group, suggesting age selection. Estimates of total diversity based on one million sequenced T cells were considered lower bounds and underestimates. As age increased, observed TCR beta diversity per million T cells dropped in a roughly linear way, and a significant reduction was already evident by age 40. Donor CMV infection status was unknown, potentially confounding age-related changes in expanded clonotypes.

The 40 or so donors, aged 6 to 90 years, were systemically healthy Caucasian individuals from Russia. Each donor gave around 9 milliliters of peripheral blood, collected into EDTA-treated Vacutainer tubes. Ficoll-Paque density-gradient centrifugation was used to isolate PBMCs, with at least 6 million obtained per sample. Total RNA was extracted from PBMCs with Trizol reagent, with at least 6 micrograms obtained per sample. The percentages of naive CD45RAhigh/CD27high T cells were determined by flow cytometry on a PBMC aliquot from every donor. The rearrangement joined TRBV11-3 to TRBJ2-1; the D gene is possibly TRBD1 or TRBD2, each agreeing over 5 bases. Sample: blood. The TCR sequence derives from a young woman in good health. CDR3 sequence: CASSGLGTSSYNEQFF. Here is the DNA: TGTGCCAGCAGCGGTCTCGGGACCAGCTCCTACAATGAGCAGTTCTTC.